What follows describes a single TCR beta chain. Its cognate antigen is unknown. Repertoires were generated with immunoSEQ multiplex PCR, while TCRdb's copy carries only in-frame clones and drops some. The sample has around 99,000 clones, around 93% seen once. The entry originates in a study of T cell responses to AZD1222 COVID-19 vaccine. Regarding the study as a whole: Clonal diversity may have been underestimated in mostly white British donors.

This CDR3 has 14 amino acids. The germline V gene has CDR1 LGHDT and CDR2 YNNKEL (reference sequence). Trimming left V 3 bases short and J 4 bases short, with 10 bases between. The clonotype comes from an adult in good health. The rearrangement links TRBV3-1 (or the pseudogene TRBV3-2) to TRBJ1-3; no reliable D call. This specimen consisted of peripheral blood, obtained on day 0 of AZD1222 vaccination. CDR3 bases: TGTGCCAGCAGCCAGGGCGGAGAAGGAAACACCATATATTTT. Translating it yields CASSQGGEGNTIYF.